This entry lists 20 T cell receptor beta chains sequenced from one sample in a study of radiotherapy plus CTLA-4 blockade in lung cancer. The assay was immunoSEQ multiplex PCR, and TCRdb's table has in-frame clones only and misses some. The table has 90,000 to 100,000 clones, around 84% seen once. The source was peripheral blood, collected from a patient treated with radiotherapy plus ipilimumab. All receptors derive from a human donor with non-small cell lung cancer that progressed on radiotherapy plus ipilimumab.

The chain has TRBV7-8 and TRBJ1-1; no clear D gene. V lost 1 base, J lost 3 bases, and 15 bases lay in between. Per germline, CDR1 SGHVS and CDR2 FQNEAQ. The CDR3 totals 16 residues. The CDR3 DNA reads as TGTGCCAGCAGCTTAGTTTGGCGAGGGAGCGACACTGAAGCTTTCTTT. Amino acid sequence: CASSLVWRGSDTEAFF.

The gene calls are TRBV6-6 and TRBJ2-2; the D is unclear. The CDR3 covers 14 residues. V was clipped by 5 bases and J by 2 bases, with 9 bases between them. Germline V lookup: CDR1 MNHNY, CDR2 SVGAGI (reference sequence). In DNA form, the CDR3 reads TGTGCCAGCAGTGGCACGGACAACACCGGGGAGCTGTTTTTT. Amino acid sequence: CASSGTDNTGELFF.

This chain links TRBV30 with TRBJ1-2, with unresolved D. CDR3 length: 14 amino acids. V lost 1 base and J 0 bases, leaving 9 bases between the germline ends. CDR1 and CDR2 (germline): GTSNPN, SVGIG (reference sequence). The CDR3 spells CAWSDPAANYGYTF. The CDR3 region has the DNA TGTGCCTGGAGTGACCCGGCAGCTAACTATGGCTACACCTTC.

This clone was counted a few times. The chain uses TRBV5-1 and TRBJ2-4; no clear D gene. Germline V gives CDR1 SGHRS, CDR2 YFSETQ. CDR3 length: 16 amino acids. Trimming cost V 0 bases and J 2 bases, with 12 bases left between them. This chain's CDR3 is CASSLEVPGPKNIQYF. Written as DNA, the CDR3 is TGCGCCAGCAGCTTGGAGGTCCCAGGACCCAAAAACATTCAGTACTTC.

V and J are TRBV2 and TRBJ1-5; D remains unclear. CDR1 is SNHLY, CDR2 FYNNEI, per germline. The germline V and J ends were trimmed by 3 bases and 4 bases, with 10 bases remaining between them. CDR3 length: 14 residues. CDR3 sequence: CASSDYTINQPQHF. In DNA, the CDR3 is TGTGCCAGCAGTGACTACACAATAAATCAGCCCCAGCATTTT.

The chain recombines TRBV29-1 with TRBJ1-1; D remains ambiguous. This CDR3 spans 13 amino acids. The V end lost 3 bases, the J end lost 1 base, and 9 bases lay between the germline ends. Germline loops: CDR1 SQVTM, CDR2 ANQGSEA. CDR3 coding DNA: TGCAGCGTTGATGAGTGGGGGAACACTGAAGCTTTCTTT. Its translation: CSVDEWGNTEAFF.

This chain links TRBV10-1 with TRBJ2-7, with TRBD2 matching 9 bases. V was pared by 0 bases and J by 9 bases, with 3 bases of the junction left unmatched. Germline loops: CDR1 WNHNN, CDR2 SYGVQD (reference sequence). This CDR3 is 13 amino acids long. The CDR3 region has the DNA TGCGCCAGCAGTGAGTCGGCTAGCGGGGCGCAGTACTTC. Protein: CASSESASGAQYF.

V is TRBV5-4 and J is TRBJ1-2, with D uncertain. The germline CDR1 and CDR2 sequences are SGHNT and YYREEE (reference sequence). The CDR3 has 12 amino acids. The ends were cut back, 0 bases at V and 4 bases at J, with 4 bases in the middle. CDR3 loop: CASSLDSYGYTF. In DNA form, the CDR3 reads TGTGCCAGCAGCTTGGACAGCTATGGCTACACCTTC. The full variable domain, in which reference TRBV5-4 and TRBJ1-2 provide the parts outside the CDR3, is ETGVTQSPTHLIKTRGQQVTLRCSSQSGHNTVSWYQQALGQGPQFIFQYYREEENGRGNFPPRFSGLQFPNYSSELNVNALELDDSALYLCASSLDSYGYTFGSGTRLTVV.

DNA for the CDR3: TGTGCCAGCAGCCCCGGGCCGACGCAGTATTTT. Its protein is CASSPGPTQYF. The chain carries TRBV11-2 and TRBJ2-3; D is unresolved. The V gene's germline CDR1 is SGHAT and CDR2 FQNNGV. The CDR3 covers 11 residues. Trimming took 5 bases from V and 9 from J, leaving 9 bases between them.

The genes are TRBV7-3 and TRBJ2-5; 9 nucleotides align to TRBD1. V gave up 3 bases and J gave up 2 bases; unmatched junction bases: 7. CDR1 and CDR2 (germline): SGHTA, FQGTGA. The CDR3 is made up of 16 amino acids. The CDR3: CASSLTGTGPQETQYF. DNA for the CDR3: TGTGCCAGCAGCTTGACCGGGACAGGGCCACAAGAGACCCAGTACTTC.

This sequence joins TRBV7-8 and TRBJ1-1; TRBD1 is a possible D gene (5 bases). Trimming shortened V by 5 bases and J by 1 base, and 17 bases separated the two germline ends. The V gene's germline CDR1 is SGHVS and CDR2 FQNEAQ. This CDR3 has 16 residues. DNA for the CDR3: TGTGCCAGCAGCCCGACGTTACCTGGACAGAACACTGAAGCTTTCTTT. Translated, it gives CASSPTLPGQNTEAFF.

Only one count was recorded for this clone. The rearrangement links TRBV18 to TRBJ2-7; either TRBD1 or TRBD2 may supply D (5 bases each). V was shortened by 4 bases and J by 7 bases, with 14 bases between the two germline ends. The CDR3 is 13 amino acids. Germline V gene lookup returns CDR1 KGHSH and CDR2 LQKENI. CDR3 DNA: TGTGCCAGCTCACTTGGGACCGACCGTGAGCAGTACTTC. It specifies CASSLGTDREQYF.

The chain joins TRBV6-6 to TRBJ2-4; D is uncertain. Between the trimmed V and J ends, which lost 7 bases and 6 bases, there was a span of 10 bases. The germline CDR1 and CDR2 sequences are MNHNY and SVGAGI (reference sequence). The CDR3 has 12 amino acids. The CDR3 DNA follows: TGTGCCAGCAAAAAGGACGGAAACATTCAGTACTTC. This translates into CASKKDGNIQYF.

This clone was seen a handful of times. The chain uses TRBV5-6 and TRBJ2-4, with 8 bases fitting TRBD1. CDR3 size: 14 residues. The germline V gene has CDR1 SGHDT and CDR2 YYEEEE. The junction had 7 bases not matched to a gene; V was cut back by 2 bases and J by 9 bases. CDR3 in amino acids: CASSLGQGSTIQYF. The CDR3 coding sequence is TGTGCCAGCAGCTTAGGACAGGGATCGACCATTCAGTACTTC.

This clone has only one observation. The V gene is TRBV7-2, the J gene TRBJ1-3, with D unresolved. The germline CDR1 and CDR2 sequences are SGHTA and FQGNSA. CDR3 length: 12 residues. Trimming cost V 4 bases and J 3 bases, with 4 bases left between them. This CDR3 reads CASSWDGNTIYF. In nucleotides, the CDR3 is TGTGCCAGCAGCTGGGATGGAAACACCATATATTTT.

The chain recombines TRBV21-1 with TRBJ1-2; the table's D gene call, TRBD1, was not cross checked with the DNA. TRBV21-1 is a pseudogene locus. CDR3 length: 15 amino acids. In nucleotides, the CDR3 is TGTGCCAGCAGATTACAGACAGGGGTGGGCTATGGCTACACCTTC. Its protein is CASRLQTGVGYGYTF.

The V and J genes are TRBV5-1 and TRBJ1-4; 9 bases agree with TRBD1. Per germline, CDR1 SGHRS and CDR2 YFSETQ. The J segment lost 6 bases and the V segment lost 1 base, leaving 7 bases of the junction unmatched. The CDR3 is 16 residues long. The CDR3 bases are TGCGCCAGCAGCTTGCTTTCCGGACAGGGGTATGAAAAACTGTTTTTT. Translating gives CASSLLSGQGYEKLFF.

This chain connects TRBV4-1 to TRBJ2-1; 7 bases line up with TRBD2. There are 16 residues in the CDR3. Germline-derived CDR1 and CDR2 are MGHRA and YSYEKL. The junction had 11 bases not matched to a gene; V was cut back by 6 bases and J by 3 bases. The CDR3 loop reads CASRAMTGGNYNEQFF. The CDR3 nucleotides are TGCGCCAGCAGGGCTATGACGGGAGGAAACTACAATGAGCAGTTCTTC.

The rearrangement joins TRBV5-4 to TRBJ2-7; tentatively, D is TRBD1 or TRBD2 (5 bases each). Germline CDR1 and CDR2: SGHNT and YYREEE (reference sequence). The CDR3 consists of 14 residues. Trimming left V 4 bases short and J 2 bases short, with 13 bases between. The CDR3 protein is CASSMGDVAYEQYF. For the CDR3, the DNA is TGTGCCAGCAGCATGGGGGACGTAGCCTACGAGCAGTACTTC. The full variable domain, with the rest looked up from reference TRBV5-4 and TRBJ2-7, is ETGVTQSPTHLIKTRGQQVTLRCSSQSGHNTVSWYQQALGQGPQFIFQYYREEENGRGNFPPRFSGLQFPNYSSELNVNALELDDSALYLCASSMGDVAYEQYFGPGTRLTVT.

To note about this clone: The same CDR3 arises from other DNA sequences in this sample as well. The V call is TRBV9, the J call TRBJ2-1, with TRBD2 matching 9 bases. Germline V gene lookup returns CDR1 SGDLS and CDR2 YYNGEE. The J segment lost 4 bases and the V segment lost 3 bases, leaving 5 bases of the junction unmatched. This CDR3 contains 15 residues. The CDR3 DNA reads TGTGCCAGCAGCGATAGCGGGAGCCCTTACAATGAGCAGTTCTTC. This sequence encodes CASSDSGSPYNEQFF. The full variable domain, its missing parts supplied by reference TRBV9 and TRBJ2-1, is DSGVTQTPKHLITATGQRVTLRCSPRSGDLSVYWYQQSLDQGLQFLIQYYNGEERAKGNILERFSAQQFPDLHSELNLSSLELGDSALYFCASSDSGSPYNEQFFGPGTRLTVL.